This T cell receptor (beta chain) came from a study of blood T cell repertoires in COVID-19. Using immunoSEQ multiplex PCR, the repertoire was profiled, and TCRdb retains in-frame clones only, with some absent. The table records 190,000 or so clones, 87% of them present only once. Those enrolled, adults aged 18 to 89 years, came from roughly 22 US areas. J lost 7 bases, V lost 2 bases, and 4 bases had no gene match. Germline V gene lookup returns CDR1 MNHEY and CDR2 SVGAGI. The CDR3 has 15 residues. The sequence was obtained from a woman in her 30s who had recovered from COVID-19. Sequenced: PBMCs or T cells enriched from blood (not recorded which). This rearrangement joins TRBV6-5 to TRBJ1-6; 8 nucleotides agree with TRBD1. The CDR3: CASSYTTGDNSPLHF. CDR3 DNA: TGTGCCAGCAGTTACACGACAGGGGACAATTCACCCCTCCACTTT.